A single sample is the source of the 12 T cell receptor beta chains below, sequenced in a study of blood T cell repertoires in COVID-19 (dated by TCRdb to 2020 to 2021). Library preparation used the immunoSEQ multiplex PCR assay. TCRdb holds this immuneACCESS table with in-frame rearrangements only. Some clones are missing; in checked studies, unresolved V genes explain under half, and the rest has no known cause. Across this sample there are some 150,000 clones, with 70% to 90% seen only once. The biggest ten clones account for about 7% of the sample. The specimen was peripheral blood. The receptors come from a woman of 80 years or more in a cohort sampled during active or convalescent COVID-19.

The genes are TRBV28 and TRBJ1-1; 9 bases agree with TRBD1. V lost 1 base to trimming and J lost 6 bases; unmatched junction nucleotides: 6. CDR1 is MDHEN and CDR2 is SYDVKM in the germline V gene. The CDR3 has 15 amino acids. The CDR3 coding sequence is TGTGCCAGCAGTTTATTAACAGGGGGCGTCGCTGAAGCTTTCTTT. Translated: CASSLLTGGVAEAFF.

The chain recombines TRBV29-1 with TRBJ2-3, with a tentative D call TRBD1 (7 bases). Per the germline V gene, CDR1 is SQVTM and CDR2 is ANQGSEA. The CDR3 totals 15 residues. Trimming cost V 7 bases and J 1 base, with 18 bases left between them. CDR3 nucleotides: TGCAGCGGTGAGGAGGGGGCCGGGGGCACAGATACGCAGTATTTT. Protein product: CSGEEGAGGTDTQYF.

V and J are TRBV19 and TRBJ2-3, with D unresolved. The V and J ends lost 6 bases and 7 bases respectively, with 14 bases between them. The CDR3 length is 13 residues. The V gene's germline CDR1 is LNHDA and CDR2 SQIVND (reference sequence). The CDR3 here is CASRSIGVNTQYF. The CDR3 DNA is TGTGCCAGTAGAAGCATCGGAGTAAATACGCAGTATTTT.

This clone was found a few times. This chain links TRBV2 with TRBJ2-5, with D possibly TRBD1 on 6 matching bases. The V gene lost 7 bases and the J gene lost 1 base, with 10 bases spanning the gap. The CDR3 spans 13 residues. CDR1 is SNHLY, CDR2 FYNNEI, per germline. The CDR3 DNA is TGTGCCAGCATGGCGGACAGCCAAGAGACCCAGTACTTC. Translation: CASMADSQETQYF.

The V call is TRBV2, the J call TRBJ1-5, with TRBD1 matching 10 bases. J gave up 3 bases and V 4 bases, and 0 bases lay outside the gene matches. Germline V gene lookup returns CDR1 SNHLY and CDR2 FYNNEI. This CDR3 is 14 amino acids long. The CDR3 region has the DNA TGTGCCAGCAGTGGACAGGGGGCCAATCAGCCCCAGCATTTT. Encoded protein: CASSGQGANQPQHF.

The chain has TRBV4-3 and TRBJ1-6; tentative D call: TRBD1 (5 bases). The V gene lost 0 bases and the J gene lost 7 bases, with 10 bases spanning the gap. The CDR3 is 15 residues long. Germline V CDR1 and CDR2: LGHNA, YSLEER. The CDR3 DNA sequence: TGCGCCAGCAGCCAAGATCAGGGAATCAATTCACCCCTCCACTTT. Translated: CASSQDQGINSPLHF.

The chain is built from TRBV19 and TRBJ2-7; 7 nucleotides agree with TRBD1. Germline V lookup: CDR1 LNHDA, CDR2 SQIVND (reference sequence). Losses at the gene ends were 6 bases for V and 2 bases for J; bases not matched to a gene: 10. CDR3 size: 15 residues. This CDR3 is CASSKGALSTYEQYF. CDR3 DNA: TGTGCCAGTAGCAAGGGGGCTTTGAGCACCTACGAGCAGTACTTC.

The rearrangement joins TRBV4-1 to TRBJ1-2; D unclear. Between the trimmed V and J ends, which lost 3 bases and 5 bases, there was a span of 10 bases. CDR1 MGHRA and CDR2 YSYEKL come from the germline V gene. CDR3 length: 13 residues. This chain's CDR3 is CASSQPGPYGYTF. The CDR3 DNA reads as TGCGCCAGCAGCCAGCCAGGCCCTTATGGCTACACCTTC.

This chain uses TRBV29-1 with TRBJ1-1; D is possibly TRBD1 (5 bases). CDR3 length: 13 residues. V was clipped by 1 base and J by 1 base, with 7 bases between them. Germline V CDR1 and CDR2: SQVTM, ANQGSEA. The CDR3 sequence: CSVEGQGNTEAFF. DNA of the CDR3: TGCAGCGTTGAAGGGCAGGGGAACACTGAAGCTTTCTTT. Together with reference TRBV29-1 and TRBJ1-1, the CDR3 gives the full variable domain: SAVISQKPSRDICQRGTSLTIQCQVDSQVTMMFWYRQQPGQSLTLIATANQGSEATYESGFVIDKFPISRPNLTFSTLTVSNMSPEDSSIYLCSVEGQGNTEAFFGQGTRLTVV.

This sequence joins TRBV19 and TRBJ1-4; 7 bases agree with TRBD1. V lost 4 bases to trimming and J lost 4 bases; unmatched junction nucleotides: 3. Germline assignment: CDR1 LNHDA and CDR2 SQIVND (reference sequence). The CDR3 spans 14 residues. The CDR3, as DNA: TGTGCCAGTAGTACCAACAGGGGTAATGAAAAACTGTTTTTT. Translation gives CASSTNRGNEKLFF. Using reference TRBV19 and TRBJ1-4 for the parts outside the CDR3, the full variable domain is DGGITQSPKYLFRKEGQNVTLSCEQNLNHDAMYWYRQDPGQGLRLIYYSQIVNDFQKGDIAEGYSVSREKKESFPLTVTSAQKNPTAFYLCASSTNRGNEKLFFGSGTQLSVL.

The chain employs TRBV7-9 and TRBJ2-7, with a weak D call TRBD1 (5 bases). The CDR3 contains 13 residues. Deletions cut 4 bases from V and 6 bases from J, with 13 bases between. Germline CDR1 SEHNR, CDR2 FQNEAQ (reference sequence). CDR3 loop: CASSSDSVSEQYF. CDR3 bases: TGTGCCAGCAGCTCCGACAGCGTCTCCGAGCAGTACTTC.

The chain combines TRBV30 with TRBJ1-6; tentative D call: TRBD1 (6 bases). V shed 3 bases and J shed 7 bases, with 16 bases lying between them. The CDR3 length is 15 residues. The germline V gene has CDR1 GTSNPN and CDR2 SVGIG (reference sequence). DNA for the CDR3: TGTGCCTGGAGATTGGCAGGCGGACAGAATTCACCCCTCCACTTT. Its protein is CAWRLAGGQNSPLHF.